This TCR beta chain comes out of a study of blood T cell repertoires in COVID-19. This clone was detected a few times. J gave up 4 bases and V 6 bases, and 13 bases lay outside the gene matches. Germline V gene lookup returns CDR1 MNHEY and CDR2 SMNVEV (reference sequence). CDR3 length equals 17 residues. Libraries were prepared by immunoSEQ multiplex PCR; TCRdb keeps only in-frame clonotypes and omits some of them. The table includes about 230,000 clones, about 87% detected once. Patients at the Seattle site were enrolled during active infection and followed longitudinally. V gene TRBV27 combines with J gene TRBJ2-7, with 12 bases lining up with TRBD2. The sequenced sample was peripheral blood. The receptor's source is a man in his thirties or forties with COVID-19, enrolled during active disease. CDR3 coding DNA: TGTGCCAGCAGCTCCGAACGGACTAGCGGGATATTGTACGAGCAGTACTTC. Translation: CASSSERTSGILYEQYF.